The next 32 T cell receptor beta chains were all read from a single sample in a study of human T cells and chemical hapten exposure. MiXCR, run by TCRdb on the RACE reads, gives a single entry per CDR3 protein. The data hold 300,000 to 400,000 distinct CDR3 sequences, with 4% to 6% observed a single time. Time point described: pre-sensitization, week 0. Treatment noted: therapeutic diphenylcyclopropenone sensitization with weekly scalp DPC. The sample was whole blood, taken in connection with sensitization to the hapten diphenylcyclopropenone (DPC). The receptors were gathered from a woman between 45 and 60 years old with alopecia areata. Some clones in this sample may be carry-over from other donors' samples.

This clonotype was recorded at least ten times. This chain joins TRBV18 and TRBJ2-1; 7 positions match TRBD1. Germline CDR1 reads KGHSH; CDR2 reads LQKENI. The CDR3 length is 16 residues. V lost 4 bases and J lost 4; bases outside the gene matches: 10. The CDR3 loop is CASSQAPGQTYNEQFF. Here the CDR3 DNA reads TGTGCCAGCTCACAAGCCCCGGGACAGACATACAATGAGCAGTTCTTC.

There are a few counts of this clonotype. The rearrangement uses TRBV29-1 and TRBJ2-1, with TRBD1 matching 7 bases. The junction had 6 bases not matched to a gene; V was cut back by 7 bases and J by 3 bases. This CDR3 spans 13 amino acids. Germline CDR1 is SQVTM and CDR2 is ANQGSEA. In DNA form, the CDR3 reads TGCAGCGCTCAGGGGGACAGCTACAATGAGCAGTTCTTC. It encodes CSAQGDSYNEQFF.

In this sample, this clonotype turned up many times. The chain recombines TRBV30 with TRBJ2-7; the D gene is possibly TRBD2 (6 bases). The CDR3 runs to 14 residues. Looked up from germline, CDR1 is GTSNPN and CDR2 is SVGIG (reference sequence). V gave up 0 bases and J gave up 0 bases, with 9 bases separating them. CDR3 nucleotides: TGTGCCTGGAGTGTTGGAGGGAGCTCCTACGAGCAGTACTTC. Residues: CAWSVGGSSYEQYF.

This CDR3 is CASSSILQGESRGYTF. CDR3 nucleotides: TGTGCCAGCAGCTCAATCCTACAGGGGGAGTCGCGAGGCTACACCTTC. V usage is TRBV7-2 and J usage is TRBJ1-2, with TRBD1 matching over 8 bases. CDR3 length equals 16 residues. V lost 4 bases, J lost 8 bases, and 15 bases stayed unmatched. CDR1 and CDR2 from the germline V gene are SGHTA and FQGNSA.

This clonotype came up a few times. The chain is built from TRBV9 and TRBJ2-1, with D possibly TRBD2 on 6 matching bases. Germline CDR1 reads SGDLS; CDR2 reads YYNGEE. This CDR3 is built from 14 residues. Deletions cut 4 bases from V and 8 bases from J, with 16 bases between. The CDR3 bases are TGTGCCAGCAGCCCCTGGGGGGTGGGCGATGAGCAGTTCTTC. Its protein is CASSPWGVGDEQFF.

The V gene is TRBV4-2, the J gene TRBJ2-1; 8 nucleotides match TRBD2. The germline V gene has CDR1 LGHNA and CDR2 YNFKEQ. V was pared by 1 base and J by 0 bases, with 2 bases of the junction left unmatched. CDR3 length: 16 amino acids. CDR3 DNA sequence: TGTGCCAGCAGCCAAGTAGGACTAGCCTCCTACAATGAGCAGTTCTTC. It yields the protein CASSQVGLASYNEQFF.

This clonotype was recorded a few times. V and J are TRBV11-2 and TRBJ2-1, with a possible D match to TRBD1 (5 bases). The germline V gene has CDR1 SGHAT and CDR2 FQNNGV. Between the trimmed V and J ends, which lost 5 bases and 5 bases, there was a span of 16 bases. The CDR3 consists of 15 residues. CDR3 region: CASSRPPRRDNEQFF. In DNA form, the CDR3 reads TGTGCCAGCAGCCGTCCCCCTCGCAGGGACAATGAGCAGTTCTTC.

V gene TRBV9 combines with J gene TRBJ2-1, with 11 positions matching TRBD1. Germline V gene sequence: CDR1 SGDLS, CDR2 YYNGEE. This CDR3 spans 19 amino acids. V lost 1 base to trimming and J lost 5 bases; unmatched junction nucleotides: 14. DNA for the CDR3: TGTGCCAGCAGCGTAAAAAACCGAGGACAGGGGGCTTCCCACAATGAGCAGTTCTTC. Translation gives CASSVKNRGQGASHNEQFF.

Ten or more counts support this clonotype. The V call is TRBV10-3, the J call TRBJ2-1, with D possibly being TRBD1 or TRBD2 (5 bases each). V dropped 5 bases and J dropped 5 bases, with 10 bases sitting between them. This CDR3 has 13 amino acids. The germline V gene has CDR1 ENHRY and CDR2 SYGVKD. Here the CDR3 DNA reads TGTGCCATCAGTCCGGGACCTAACAATGAGCAGTTCTTC. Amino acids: CAISPGPNNEQFF.

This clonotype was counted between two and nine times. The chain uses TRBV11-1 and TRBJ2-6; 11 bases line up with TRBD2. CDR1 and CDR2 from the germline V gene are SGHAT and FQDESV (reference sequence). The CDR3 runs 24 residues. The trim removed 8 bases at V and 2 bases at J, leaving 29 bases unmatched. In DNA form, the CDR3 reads TGTGCCAGCGGGTCGGGCCGGAGTGGGGCAACTAGCGGGAGTACTAGGACTGGGGCCAACGTCCTGACTTTC. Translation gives CASGSGRSGATSGSTRTGANVLTF.

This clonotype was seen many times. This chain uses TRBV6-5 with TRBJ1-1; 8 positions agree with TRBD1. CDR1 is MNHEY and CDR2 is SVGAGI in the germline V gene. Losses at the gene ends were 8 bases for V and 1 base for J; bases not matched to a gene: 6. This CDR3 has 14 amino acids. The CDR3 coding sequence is TGTGCCAGCGCAAACAGGGGGAAGAACACTGAAGCTTTCTTT. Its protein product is CASANRGKNTEAFF.

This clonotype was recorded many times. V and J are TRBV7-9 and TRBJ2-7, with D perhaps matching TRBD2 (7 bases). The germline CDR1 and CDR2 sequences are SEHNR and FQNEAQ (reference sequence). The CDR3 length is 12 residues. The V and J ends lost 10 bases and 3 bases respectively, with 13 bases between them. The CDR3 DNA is TGTGCCATCCTAGGGGGGGGCTACGAGCAGTACTTC. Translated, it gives CAILGGGYEQYF.

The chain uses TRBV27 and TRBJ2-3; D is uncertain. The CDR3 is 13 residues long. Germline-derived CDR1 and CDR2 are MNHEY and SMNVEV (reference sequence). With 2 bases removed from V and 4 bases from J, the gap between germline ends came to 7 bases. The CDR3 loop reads CASSLIASDTQYF. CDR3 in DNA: TGTGCCAGCAGTTTAATTGCCTCAGATACGCAGTATTTT.

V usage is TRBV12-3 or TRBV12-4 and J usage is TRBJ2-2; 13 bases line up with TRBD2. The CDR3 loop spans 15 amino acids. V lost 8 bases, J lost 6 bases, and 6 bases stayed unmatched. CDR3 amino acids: CASSLAGGPSGELFF. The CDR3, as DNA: TGTGCCAGCTCACTAGCGGGGGGGCCGTCCGGGGAGCTGTTTTTT.

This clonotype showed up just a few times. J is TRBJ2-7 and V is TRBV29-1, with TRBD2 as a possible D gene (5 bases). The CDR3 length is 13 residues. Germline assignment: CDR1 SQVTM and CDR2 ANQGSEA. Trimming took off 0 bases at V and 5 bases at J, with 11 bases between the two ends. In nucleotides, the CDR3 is TGCAGCGTTGAAGAATCAAGAGGGAACGAGCAGTACTTC. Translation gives CSVEESRGNEQYF.

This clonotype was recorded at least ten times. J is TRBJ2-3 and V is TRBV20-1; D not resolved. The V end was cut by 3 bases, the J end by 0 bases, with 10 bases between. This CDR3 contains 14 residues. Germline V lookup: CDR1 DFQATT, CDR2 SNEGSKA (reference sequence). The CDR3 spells CSARFSASTDTQYF. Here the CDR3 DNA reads TGCAGTGCTAGGTTTAGTGCTAGCACAGATACGCAGTATTTT.

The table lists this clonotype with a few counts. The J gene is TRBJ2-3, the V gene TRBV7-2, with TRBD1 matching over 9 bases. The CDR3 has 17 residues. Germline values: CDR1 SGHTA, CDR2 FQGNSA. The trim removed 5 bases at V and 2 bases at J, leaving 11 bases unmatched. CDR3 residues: CASSETGGAFFTDTQYF. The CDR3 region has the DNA TGTGCCAGCAGCGAGACAGGGGGGGCCTTTTTCACAGATACGCAGTATTTT.

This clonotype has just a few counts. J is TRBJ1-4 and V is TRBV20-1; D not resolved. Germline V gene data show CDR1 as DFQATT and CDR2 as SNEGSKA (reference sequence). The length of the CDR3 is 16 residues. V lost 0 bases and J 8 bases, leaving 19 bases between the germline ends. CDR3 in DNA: TGCAGTGCTAGAGATCTGATGCGGCCCTGGGAGGAAAAACTGTTTTTT. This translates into CSARDLMRPWEEKLFF.

CDR3 DNA: TGCAGCGTATCGCGGGAGTCCTACGAGCAGTACTTC. This gives the protein CSVSRESYEQYF. The V gene is TRBV29-1, the J gene TRBJ2-7, with TRBD2 identical over 7 bases. Unmatched junction bases numbered 3, after V lost 6 bases and J lost 1 base. Germline loops: CDR1 SQVTM, CDR2 ANQGSEA. The CDR3 loop spans 12 amino acids.

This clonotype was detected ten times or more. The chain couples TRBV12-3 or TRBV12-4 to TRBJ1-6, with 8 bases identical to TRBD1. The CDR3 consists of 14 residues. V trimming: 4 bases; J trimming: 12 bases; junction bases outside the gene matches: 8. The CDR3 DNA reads TGTGCCAGCAGTTCGGGACAGGTTTGGGAACCCCTCCACTTT. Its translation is CASSSGQVWEPLHF.

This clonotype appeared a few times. In nucleotides, the CDR3 is TGTGCCAGCAGTTTATTCGCCACTGAAGCTTTCTTT. It encodes CASSLFATEAFF. The rearrangement uses TRBV28 and TRBJ1-1; D unresolved. This CDR3 is 12 amino acids long. Germline CDR1 is MDHEN and CDR2 is SYDVKM. Trimming cost V 1 base and J 4 bases, with 4 bases left between them.

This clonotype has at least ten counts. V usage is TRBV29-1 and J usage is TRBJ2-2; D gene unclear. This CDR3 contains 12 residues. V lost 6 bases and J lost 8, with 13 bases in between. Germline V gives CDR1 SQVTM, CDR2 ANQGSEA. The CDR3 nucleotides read TGCAGCGTGTGGTCGCTTAGTGGGGAGCTGTTTTTT. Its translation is CSVWSLSGELFF.

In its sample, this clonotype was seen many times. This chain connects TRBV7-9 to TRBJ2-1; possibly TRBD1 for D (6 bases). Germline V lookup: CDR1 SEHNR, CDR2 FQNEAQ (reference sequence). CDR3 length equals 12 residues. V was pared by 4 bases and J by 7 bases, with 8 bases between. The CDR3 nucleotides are TGTGCCAGCAGCTCCGGACAGAATGAGCAGTTCTTC. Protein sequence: CASSSGQNEQFF.

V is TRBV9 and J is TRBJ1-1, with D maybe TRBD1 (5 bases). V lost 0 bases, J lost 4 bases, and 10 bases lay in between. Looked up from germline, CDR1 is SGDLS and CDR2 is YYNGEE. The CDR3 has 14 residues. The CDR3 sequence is CASSVGEGTTEAFF. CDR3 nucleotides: TGTGCCAGCAGCGTAGGGGAGGGGACCACTGAAGCTTTCTTT.

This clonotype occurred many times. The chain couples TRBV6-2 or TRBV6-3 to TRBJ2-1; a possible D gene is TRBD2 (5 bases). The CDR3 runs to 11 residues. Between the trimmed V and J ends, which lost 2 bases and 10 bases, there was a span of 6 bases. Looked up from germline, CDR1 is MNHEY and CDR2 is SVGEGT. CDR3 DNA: TGTGCCAGCAGTTACGGCGGGGAGCAGTTCTTC. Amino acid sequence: CASSYGGEQFF.

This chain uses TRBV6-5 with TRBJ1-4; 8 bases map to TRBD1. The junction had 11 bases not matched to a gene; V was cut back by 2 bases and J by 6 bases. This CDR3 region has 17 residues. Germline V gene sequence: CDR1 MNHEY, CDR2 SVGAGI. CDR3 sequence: CASSYLPRTGFHEKLFF. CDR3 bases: TGTGCCAGCAGTTACCTCCCCCGGACAGGGTTTCATGAAAAACTGTTTTTT.

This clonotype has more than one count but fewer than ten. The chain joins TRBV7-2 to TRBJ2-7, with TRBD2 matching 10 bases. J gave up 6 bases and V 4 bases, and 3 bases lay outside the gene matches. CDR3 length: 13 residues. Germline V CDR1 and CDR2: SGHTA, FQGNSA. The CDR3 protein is CASSSGLASEQYF. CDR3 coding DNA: TGTGCCAGCAGCTCGGGACTAGCGAGCGAGCAGTACTTC.

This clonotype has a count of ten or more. The CDR3 loop reads CASSSTGVQPQHF. CDR3 in DNA: TGTGCCAGCAGTTCCACAGGCGTTCAGCCCCAGCATTTT. The V and J genes are TRBV7-2 and TRBJ1-5, with D possibly being TRBD1 (5 bases). With 6 bases removed from V and 6 bases from J, the gap between germline ends came to 12 bases. Per germline, CDR1 SGHTA and CDR2 FQGNSA. This CDR3 has 13 residues.

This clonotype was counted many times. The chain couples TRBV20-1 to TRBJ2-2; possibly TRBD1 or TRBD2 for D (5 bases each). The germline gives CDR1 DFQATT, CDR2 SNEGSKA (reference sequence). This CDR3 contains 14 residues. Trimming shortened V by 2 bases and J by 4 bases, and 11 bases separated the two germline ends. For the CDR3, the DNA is TGCAGTGCTAGACAGGGACGGGGCACCGGGGAGCTGTTTTTT. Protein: CSARQGRGTGELFF.

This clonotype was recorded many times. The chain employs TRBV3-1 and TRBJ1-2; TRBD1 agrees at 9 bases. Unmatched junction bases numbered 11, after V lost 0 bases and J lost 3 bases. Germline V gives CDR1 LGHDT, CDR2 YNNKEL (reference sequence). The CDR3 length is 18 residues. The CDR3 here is CASSQDRGTGPIYYGYTF. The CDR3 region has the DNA TGTGCCAGCAGCCAAGATAGGGGGACAGGGCCGATCTACTATGGCTACACCTTC.

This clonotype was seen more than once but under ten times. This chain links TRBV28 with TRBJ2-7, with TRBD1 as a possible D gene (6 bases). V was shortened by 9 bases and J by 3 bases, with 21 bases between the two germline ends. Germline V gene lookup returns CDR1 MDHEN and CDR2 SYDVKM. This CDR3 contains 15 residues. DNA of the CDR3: TGTGCCAGTCCTCACCCGGACAGTGGCTACTACGAGCAGTACTTC. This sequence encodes CASPHPDSGYYEQYF.

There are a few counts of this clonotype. This CDR3 reads CASSPTGGGANVLTF. The CDR3 DNA reads as TGTGCCAGCAGTCCTACAGGTGGAGGGGCCAACGTCCTGACTTTC. This chain joins TRBV2 and TRBJ2-6, with D tentatively TRBD1 (5 bases). The CDR3 loop spans 15 amino acids. The germline V gene has CDR1 SNHLY and CDR2 FYNNEI. V was pared by 5 bases and J by 4 bases, with 12 bases between.